The rows below give T cell receptor beta chains drawn from one sample of a study of CD8 T cells in ankylosing spondylitis. TCRdb ran MiXCR on the 5' RACE reads and lists one entry per CDR3 protein. This table holds 200,000 to 250,000 distinct CDR3 sequences, about 17% found once. The sample consisted of blood, either unsorted or a sorted T cell fraction (not recorded which). All receptors derive from a male donor with ankylosing spondylitis. CDR3s leave out the opening cysteine and the closing phenylalanine or tryptophan. Each record gives: V gene, D gene, CDR3 length, J gene, CDR3 protein. D genes are given only for firm matches.

>TRBV7-2|-|13|TRBJ2-3
ASSQLEYSTDTQY
>TRBV29-1|-|10|TRBJ2-7
SVEGESYEQY
>TRBV20-1|-|13|TRBJ2-7
SARDSGGNTYEQY
>TRBV5-1|-|17|TRBJ2-2
ASSLITGRELTNTGELF
>TRBV5-4|TRBD2|15|TRBJ2-3
ASSRLSGGRSTDTQY
>TRBV29-1|TRBD2|12|TRBJ2-7
SVDDNSGTHEQY
>TRBV29-1|TRBD1|14|TRBJ2-1
SVQVTGTGTYNEQF
>TRBV20-1|-|14|TRBJ2-1
SARDRGGATYNEQF
>TRBV12-3/TRBV12-4|TRBD1|12|TRBJ1-1
ASSPGQGITEAF
>TRBV28|-|10|TRBJ2-7
ASSSQVYEQY
>TRBV5-6|-|11|TRBJ1-5
ASSLAGNQPQH
>TRBV5-1|TRBD1|12|TRBJ1-1
ASSHGQGATEAF
>TRBV5-1|-|11|TRBJ2-7
ASRERASYEQY
>TRBV3-1|-|14|TRBJ2-1
ASSQGTGLSYNEQF